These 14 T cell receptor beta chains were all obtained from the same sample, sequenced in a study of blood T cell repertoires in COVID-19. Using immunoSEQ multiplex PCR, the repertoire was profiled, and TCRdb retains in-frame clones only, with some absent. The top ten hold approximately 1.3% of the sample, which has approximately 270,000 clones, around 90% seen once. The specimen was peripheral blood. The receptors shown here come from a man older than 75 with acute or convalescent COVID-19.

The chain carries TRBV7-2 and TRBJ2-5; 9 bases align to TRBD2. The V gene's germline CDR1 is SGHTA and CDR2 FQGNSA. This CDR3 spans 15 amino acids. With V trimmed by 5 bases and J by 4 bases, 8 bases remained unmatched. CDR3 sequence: CASSPNGGGVETQYF. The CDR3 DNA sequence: TGTGCCAGCAGCCCCAACGGCGGGGGGGTAGAGACCCAGTACTTC.

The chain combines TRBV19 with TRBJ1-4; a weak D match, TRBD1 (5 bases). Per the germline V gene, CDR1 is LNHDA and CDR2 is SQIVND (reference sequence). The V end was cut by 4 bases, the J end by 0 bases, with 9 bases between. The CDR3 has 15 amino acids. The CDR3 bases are TGTGCCAGTAGTAGCGGGACGGCAACTAATGAAAAACTGTTTTTT. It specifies CASSSGTATNEKLFF.

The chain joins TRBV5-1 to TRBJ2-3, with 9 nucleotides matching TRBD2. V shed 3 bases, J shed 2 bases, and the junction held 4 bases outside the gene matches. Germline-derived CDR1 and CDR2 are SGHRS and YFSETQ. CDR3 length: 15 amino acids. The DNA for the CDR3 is TGCGCCAGCAGCTCTAGACTAGCGGCCACAGATACGCAGTATTTT. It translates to CASSSRLAATDTQYF.

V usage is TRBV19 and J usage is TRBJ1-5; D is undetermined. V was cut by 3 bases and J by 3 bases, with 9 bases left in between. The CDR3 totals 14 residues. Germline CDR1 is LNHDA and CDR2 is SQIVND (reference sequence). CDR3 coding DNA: TGTGCCAGTAGTATCGGGATCTTCAATCAGCCCCAGCATTTT. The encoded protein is CASSIGIFNQPQHF.

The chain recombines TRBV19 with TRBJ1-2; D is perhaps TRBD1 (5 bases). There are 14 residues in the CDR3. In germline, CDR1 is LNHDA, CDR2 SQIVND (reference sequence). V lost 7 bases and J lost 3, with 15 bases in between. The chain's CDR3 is CASIETGVDYGYTF. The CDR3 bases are TGTGCCAGTATCGAAACGGGGGTAGACTATGGCTACACCTTC. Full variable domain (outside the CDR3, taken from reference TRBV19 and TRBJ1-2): DGGITQSPKYLFRKEGQNVTLSCEQNLNHDAMYWYRQDPGQGLRLIYYSQIVNDFQKGDIAEGYSVSREKKESFPLTVTSAQKNPTAFYLCASIETGVDYGYTFGSGTRLTVV.

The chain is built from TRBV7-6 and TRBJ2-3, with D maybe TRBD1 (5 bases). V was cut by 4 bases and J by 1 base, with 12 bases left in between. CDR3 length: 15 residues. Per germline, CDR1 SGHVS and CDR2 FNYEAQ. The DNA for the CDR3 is TGTGCCAGCAGCTGGGTAGGGGCCGGCACAGATACGCAGTATTTT. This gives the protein CASSWVGAGTDTQYF.

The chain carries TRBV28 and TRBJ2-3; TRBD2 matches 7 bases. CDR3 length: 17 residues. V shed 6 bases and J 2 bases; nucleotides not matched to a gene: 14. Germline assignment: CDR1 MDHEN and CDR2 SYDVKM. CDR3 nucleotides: TGTGCCAGCAGCTACCTAGGGAGGGGAGGGTTCACAGATACGCAGTATTTT. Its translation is CASSYLGRGGFTDTQYF.

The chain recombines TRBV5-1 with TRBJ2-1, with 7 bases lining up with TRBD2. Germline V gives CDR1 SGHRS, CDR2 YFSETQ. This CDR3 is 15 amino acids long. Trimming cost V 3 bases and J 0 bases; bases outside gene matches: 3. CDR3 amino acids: CASSWGGGSYNEQFF. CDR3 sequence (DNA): TGCGCCAGCAGCTGGGGCGGGGGCTCCTACAATGAGCAGTTCTTC.

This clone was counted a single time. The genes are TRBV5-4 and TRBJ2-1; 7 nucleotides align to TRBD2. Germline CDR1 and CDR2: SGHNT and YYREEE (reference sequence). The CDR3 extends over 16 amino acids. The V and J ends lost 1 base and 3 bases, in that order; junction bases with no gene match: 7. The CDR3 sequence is CASSLPGGGIYNEQFF. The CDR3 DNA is TGTGCCAGCAGCTTGCCTGGGGGGGGGATCTACAATGAGCAGTTCTTC.

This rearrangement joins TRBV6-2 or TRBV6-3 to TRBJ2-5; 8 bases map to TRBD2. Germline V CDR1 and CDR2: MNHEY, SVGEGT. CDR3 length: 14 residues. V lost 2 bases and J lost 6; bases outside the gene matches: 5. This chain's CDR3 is CASSYGDSGKTQYF. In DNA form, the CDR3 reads TGTGCCAGCAGTTACGGCGATAGCGGGAAGACCCAGTACTTC.

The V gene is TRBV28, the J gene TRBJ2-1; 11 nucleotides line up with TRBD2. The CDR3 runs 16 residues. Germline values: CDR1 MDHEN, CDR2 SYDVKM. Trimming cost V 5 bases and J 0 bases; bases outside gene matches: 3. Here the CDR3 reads CASSGLAGSSYNEQFF. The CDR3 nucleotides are TGTGCCAGCAGTGGACTAGCGGGTAGCTCCTACAATGAGCAGTTCTTC.

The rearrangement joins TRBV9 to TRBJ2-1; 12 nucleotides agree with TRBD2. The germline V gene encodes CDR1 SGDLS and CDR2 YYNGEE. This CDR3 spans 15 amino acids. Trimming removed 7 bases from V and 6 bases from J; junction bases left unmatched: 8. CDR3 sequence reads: CASSQRLAGANEQFF. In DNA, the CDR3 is TGTGCCAGCTCCCAAAGACTAGCGGGAGCCAATGAGCAGTTCTTC.

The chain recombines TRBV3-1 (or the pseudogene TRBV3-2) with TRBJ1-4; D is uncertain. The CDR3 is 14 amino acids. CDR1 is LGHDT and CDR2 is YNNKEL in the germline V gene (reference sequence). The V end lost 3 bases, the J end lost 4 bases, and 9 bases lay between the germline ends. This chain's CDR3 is CASSQAVNNEKLFF. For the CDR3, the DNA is TGTGCCAGCAGCCAGGCAGTAAATAATGAAAAACTGTTTTTT.

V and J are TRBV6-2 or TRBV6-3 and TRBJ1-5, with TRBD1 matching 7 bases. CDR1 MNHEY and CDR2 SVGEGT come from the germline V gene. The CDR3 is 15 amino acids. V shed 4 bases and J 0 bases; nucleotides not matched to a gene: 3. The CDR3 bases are TGTGCCAGCAGTTCGACAGGGAATAGCAATCAGCCCCAGCATTTT. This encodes CASSSTGNSNQPQHF.